The 16 T cell receptor beta chains listed next were all sequenced from one sample in a study of early stage breast cancer tumors. TCRdb's table, derived via immunoSEQ multiplex PCR, lists solely in-frame clones and lacks some. The sample records 69,000 or so clones, 65% to 85% being singletons. Material: blood. The receptors here all came from a person in their 40s with breast cancer.

Sample share makes this clone large. The V and J genes are TRBV7-6 and TRBJ2-1; D unclear. The CDR3 loop spans 11 amino acids. Germline V gives CDR1 SGHVS, CDR2 FNYEAQ. Trimming pared 8 bases from V and 6 bases from J, leaving 8 bases between. The CDR3 protein is CASSGGNEQFF. In DNA, the CDR3 is TGTGCCAGCTCCGGTGGCAATGAGCAGTTCTTC.

This chain links TRBV5-1 with TRBJ2-3; D gene unclear. CDR3 length: 16 residues. CDR1 SGHRS and CDR2 YFSETQ come from the germline V gene. The V end lost 0 bases, the J end lost 2 bases, and 13 bases lay between the germline ends. The CDR3 sequence is CASSLVASRFTDTQYF. The CDR3, as DNA: TGCGCCAGCAGCTTGGTTGCTAGTAGATTCACAGATACGCAGTATTTT. The variable domain in full, with the rest retrieved from reference TRBV5-1 and TRBJ2-3, is KAGVTQTPRYLIKTRGQQVTLSCSPISGHRSVSWYQQTPGQGLQFLFEYFSETQRNKGNFPGRFSGRQFSNSRSEMNVSTLELGDSALYLCASSLVASRFTDTQYFGPGTRLTVL.

In its sample, this clone was seen a few times. V is TRBV2 and J is TRBJ1-2; 7 positions agree with TRBD1. CDR1 is SNHLY, CDR2 FYNNEI, per germline. The V gene end was trimmed by 3 bases and the J gene end by 6 bases; junction bases not matched to a gene: 10. The CDR3 sequence is 15 residues long. CDR3 sequence reads: CASSEGPDRIHGYTF. DNA of the CDR3: TGTGCCAGCAGTGAGGGTCCGGACAGGATTCATGGCTACACCTTC.

This chain uses TRBV4-1 with TRBJ1-3; D ambiguous. CDR3 length: 14 residues. The V and J ends lost 3 bases and 2 bases respectively, with 8 bases between them. CDR1 and CDR2 (germline): MGHRA, YSYEKL. Here the CDR3 DNA reads TGCGCCAGCAGCCAGGGAGGGACTGGAAACACCATATATTTT. Protein product: CASSQGGTGNTIYF.

This clone has just a few counts. The J gene is TRBJ1-1, the V gene TRBV19, with unresolved D. V was pared by 8 bases and J by 3 bases, with 16 bases between. The CDR3 totals 14 residues. CDR1 and CDR2 from the germline V gene are LNHDA and SQIVND (reference sequence). CDR3 loop: CASAEYMADTEAFF. The CDR3 nucleotides are TGTGCCAGTGCGGAATACATGGCGGACACTGAAGCTTTCTTT.

This clone has just a few counts. The V and J genes are TRBV7-9 and TRBJ1-2; no reliable D call. Trimming pared 5 bases from V and 0 bases from J, leaving 7 bases between. This CDR3 contains 13 residues. Germline V gene data show CDR1 as SEHNR and CDR2 as FQNEAQ (reference sequence). CDR3 in DNA: TGTGCCAGCAGCCAACAAGCTAACTATGGCTACACCTTC. This sequence encodes CASSQQANYGYTF.

The chain uses TRBV20-1 and TRBJ2-1; no reliable D call. The CDR3 sequence is 9 residues long. Germline V lookup: CDR1 DFQATT, CDR2 SNEGSKA (reference sequence). V was clipped by 3 bases and J by 8 bases, with 2 bases between them. CDR3 bases: TGCAGTGCTAGTGATGAGCAGTTCTTC. Amino acid sequence: CSASDEQFF.

The chain combines TRBV9 with TRBJ2-3, with 9 bases lining up with TRBD1. This CDR3 spans 17 amino acids. Germline CDR1 reads SGDLS; CDR2 reads YYNGEE. Trimming removed 3 bases from V and 4 bases from J; junction bases left unmatched: 12. CDR3 coding DNA: TGTGCCAGCAGCGCTTACAGGGGGCAAGCGCTTGCAGATACGCAGTATTTT. It yields the protein CASSAYRGQALADTQYF.

This clone was detected once. The chain links TRBV10-3 to TRBJ2-7; TRBD2 matches at 7 bases. CDR1 is ENHRY, CDR2 SYGVKD, per germline. The CDR3 is made up of 15 amino acids. V shed 6 bases, J shed 6 bases, and the junction held 14 bases outside the gene matches. CDR3 DNA: TGTGCCATCAGCGCTGGGGGAGGGGATCCTACCGAGCAGTACTTC. Protein sequence: CAISAGGGDPTEQYF.

The chain has TRBV7-8 and TRBJ2-3, with D possibly TRBD2 on 5 matching bases. In germline, CDR1 is SGHVS, CDR2 FQNEAQ. The CDR3 totals 14 residues. V lost 1 base and J lost 2, with 7 bases in between. The CDR3 nucleotides read TGTGCCAGCAGCTTAGAGCGGTTCACAGATACGCAGTATTTT. Amino acids: CASSLERFTDTQYF.

V and J are TRBV14 and TRBJ2-1, with 16 bases aligning to TRBD2. The germline gives CDR1 SGHDN, CDR2 FVKESK. The V segment lost 4 bases and the J segment 7 bases; nucleotides outside the gene matches: 4. This CDR3 spans 16 amino acids. The CDR3 DNA reads TGTGCCAGCAGCCCGGGGACTAGCGGGAGGGCAAATGAGCAGTTCTTC. Protein sequence: CASSPGTSGRANEQFF.

Only one count was recorded for this clone. V gene TRBV6-1 combines with J gene TRBJ2-1; D may be TRBD2 (5 bases). The CDR3 has 13 amino acids. The V end lost 8 bases, the J end lost 7 bases, and 15 bases lay between the germline ends. Germline V lookup: CDR1 MNHNS, CDR2 SASEGT. In nucleotides, the CDR3 is TGTGCCAGCGTTTCTTTCCGAGGGAATGAGCAGTTCTTC. It encodes CASVSFRGNEQFF.

This clone was counted a few times. V is TRBV25-1 and J is TRBJ1-1; the D gene is possibly TRBD1 (5 bases). Germline V CDR1 and CDR2: MGHDK, SYGVNS. The CDR3 is 12 amino acids. V was trimmed by 3 bases and J by 5 bases, leaving 7 bases between them. CDR3: CASSDRGTEAFF. DNA of the CDR3: TGTGCCAGCAGTGACCGGGGGACTGAAGCTTTCTTT.

The gene calls are TRBV30 and TRBJ1-2, with D unclear. V dropped 5 bases and J dropped 6 bases, with 13 bases sitting between them. Germline CDR1 is GTSNPN and CDR2 is SVGIG (reference sequence). CDR3 length equals 12 residues. The CDR3: CAWGSRLDGYTF. The CDR3 DNA sequence: TGTGCCTGGGGGTCCAGGTTAGATGGCTACACCTTC.

This clone was seen a few times. The chain couples TRBV6-1 to TRBJ1-5; 10 nucleotides align to TRBD1. The junction had 9 bases not matched to a gene; V was cut back by 8 bases and J by 5 bases. The CDR3 spans 15 residues. Germline V gives CDR1 MNHNS, CDR2 SASEGT. This chain's CDR3 is CASSRQGAIDQPQHF. The DNA for the CDR3 is TGTGCCAGCTCTAGACAGGGGGCTATAGATCAGCCCCAGCATTTT.

This clone showed up just once. V and J are TRBV5-4 and TRBJ2-1; 7 bases agree with TRBD1. The germline CDR1 and CDR2 sequences are SGHNT and YYREEE (reference sequence). J lost 4 bases, V lost 3 bases, and 4 bases had no gene match. This CDR3 spans 14 amino acids. CDR3 region: CASSSRTGYNEQFF. DNA of the CDR3: TGTGCCAGCAGCTCCCGGACAGGATACAATGAGCAGTTCTTC.